This T cell receptor beta chain was found in a study of regulatory T cells in long-lasting Graves disease. Sample time point: newly diagnosed GD, antithyroid drugs for less than 3 months. Researchers made the TCR library from RNA that was extracted from PBMCs. Arm-PCR of CDR3 regions and iRepertoire HTBI primers were the basis on which TCR beta libraries were built. Authors' processing steps: Looking across samples, the authors found 55 to 70 TRBV and 14 TRBJ segments. TCRdb reprocessed the multiplex PCR reads with MiXCR, giving one entry per CDR3 protein. The V and J calls reflect TCRdb's pipeline rather than the authors' work. The repertoire has roughly 500,000 distinct CDR3 sequences, about 13% of them found once; the top ten carry over 7.5%. The same data also contributed to another study, on T cells in Graves' hyperthyroidism and ophthalmopathy. That study adds: First-round RT-PCR of the TCR CDR3 relied on the HTBI primer set. Ophthalmopathy prediction by the model preceded onset by a median about 6 months.

The sample was peripheral blood mononuclear cells (PBMCs), taken at new diagnosis, from a patient treated with antithyroid drugs. This sequence was found in a man in his thirties or forties with Graves disease.

CDR3 region: CASSLGPGEGFF. The CDR3 DNA is TGTGCCAGCAGTTTAGGTCCAGGGGAAGGGTTCTTC. This chain joins TRBV12-3 or TRBV12-4 and TRBJ2-1; weak D call: TRBD1 (6 bases). Trimming removed 1 base from V and 15 bases from J, with 13 bases in between. The CDR3 is made up of 12 amino acids.